The TCR beta chain described here comes from a study of T cell clones after liver transplantation (dated by TCRdb to the late 2010s). About the investigation overall: Samples were obtained from ITN030ST, a randomized trial in which withdrawal of immunosuppression was attempted within 2 years of liver transplantation. Donor-reactive T cell clones were identified using TCRbeta sequencing after a pre-transplant mixed lymphocyte reaction and were then followed in post-transplant blood. Third party-reactive TCRbeta sequences were also identified from pre-transplant MLRs to serve as an antigen-independent comparator for donor-reactive sequences. Three of the eight recipients were HCV-positive; the others were transplanted for non-autoimmune, non-viral indications. Subjects received no induction therapy and standard immunosuppression until randomization at 12-24 months post-transplant. Tolerance was defined as complete withdrawal of immunosuppression for at least one year without a rise in liver enzymes beyond twice the upper limit of normal. Blood samples were taken pre-transplant, pre-randomization before withdrawal, and post-randomization after full withdrawal or failed withdrawal. Of the 8 liver transplant recipients making up the studied cohort, 3 were classified as tolerant and 5 as non-tolerant. The research as a whole found: When repertoire turnover was accounted for, significantly reduced detection of donor-reactive sequences was found in 7 of 8 subjects for CD4 and in 8 of 8 subjects for CD8. Because of small, heterogeneous patient numbers and non-standardized post-transplant time points, the conclusions were only preliminary. Because no allograft tissue specimens were available, donor-reactive T cells may have migrated into the graft instead of being deleted. A significant post-transplant decrease in circulating donor-reactive CD4 TCRbeta sequences was observed in 5 of 8 subjects, irrespective of tolerance or HCV status. Low numbers of available donor cells limited the measurable donor-reactive repertoire in a couple of subjects. Donor-reactive sequences declined more than third party-reactive ones, suggesting partial antigen-specific deletion unrelated to withdrawal success.

Thawed unstimulated PBMCs were stained for CD3, CD4 and CD8 and FACS-sorted into CD3+CD4+ and CD3+CD8+ populations. All 8 studied subjects were randomized to withdrawal of immunosuppression. The Qiagen DNeasy Blood and Tissue Kit was used to isolate genomic DNA. Using immunoSEQ, frozen genomic DNA was subjected to high-throughput TCRbeta CDR3 sequencing, a process that included PCR amplification, mapping, bias correction and internal controls. In the paper's pipeline: Only productive rearrangements were retained, and each unique TCRbeta sequence was defined by its CDR3 nucleotide sequence together with its V and J gene. For a sequence to be called donor-reactive, it needed a frequency of at least 0.01% and at least 5-fold expansion in CFSE-low cells compared with unstimulated pre-transplant cells. Minimum frequency thresholds were set for each subject on the basis of the unstimulated sample with the lowest template count, so that a detection power of at least 90% was ensured. Repertoire turnover was measured by Jensen-Shannon divergence between the top 1000 TCRbeta sequences post- and pre-transplant. Two-sided Fisher's exact tests were used to test for changes in how often donor-reactive sequences were detected. Not all clones reach the TCRdb copy of this immuneACCESS table, which keeps in-frame sequences only. Checked studies attribute under half of the gap to unresolved V genes and leave the rest unexplained. The V and J calls and clone size were taken over from that table, and D and trimming were inferred from the DNA. Counted in this sample were about 47,000 clones; 80% to 90% of them appeared once. The top ten clonotypes cover about an eighth of the sample.

CDR1 and CDR2 (MNHEY, SMNVEV) derive from the germline V gene (reference sequence). Including the terminal cysteine and phenylalanine, the CDR3 comprises 16 residues. This entry keeps only the CDR3 DNA: 48 bases, framed from base 1. On this clone: Its antigen is still unknown. The junction and the germline gene differ at one end; a read error may be behind it. In the same sample, other DNA sequences code for this CDR3.

The chain joins TRBV27 to TRBJ2-1; 5 matching bases give a weak D call of TRBD2. This specimen was CD8+ T cells from blood, taken 12 months after liver transplant. This TCR came from a human patient who received a liver transplant. Where a transplant has occurred, the graft donor may have supplied some of the T cells. CDR3 reads: CASSFSAGAPYNEQFF. In nucleotide form, the sequence is TGTGCCAGTAGTTTTAGCGCAGGCGCTCCCTACAATGAGCAGTTCTTC.